This TCR beta chain was sequenced for a study of metastatic and nonmetastatic thyroid tumors. About the research overall: Malignant thyroid and benign thyroid patients provided blood and tumor or nodule tissue whose repertoires were compared. Whole-study findings and limits: Compared with benign nodules, malignant thyroid tumors were reported to have significantly higher TCR beta diversity in both blood and tumor.

No treatment had been given to any patient before thyroid surgery. As handled by the study authors: A papillary thyroid cancer distant-metastasis classifier was built from CDR3 differences across clinicopathological groups. TCRdb reanalyzed the PCR reads via MiXCR. These V and J calls are TCRdb output, not the study's own analysis. The table lists around 18,000 clones, approximately 20% of them singletons. Germline V CDR1 and CDR2: MNHNS, SASEGT. The CDR3 has 16 amino acids. V lost 6 bases, J lost 4 bases, and 19 bases lay in between. This clone was detected only a few times. Its antigen is not identified.

Sequencing used tumor tissue. This TCR was sampled from a female donor with papillary thyroid cancer or a benign thyroid nodule (not recorded which). Some clones in this sample may be carry-over from other donors' samples. The chain carries TRBV6-1 and TRBJ1-3; D uncertain. The CDR3 DNA reads as TGTGCCAGCAGACCCGACCCCATCATACCCGGAAACACCATATATTTT. This sequence encodes CASRPDPIIPGNTIYF.